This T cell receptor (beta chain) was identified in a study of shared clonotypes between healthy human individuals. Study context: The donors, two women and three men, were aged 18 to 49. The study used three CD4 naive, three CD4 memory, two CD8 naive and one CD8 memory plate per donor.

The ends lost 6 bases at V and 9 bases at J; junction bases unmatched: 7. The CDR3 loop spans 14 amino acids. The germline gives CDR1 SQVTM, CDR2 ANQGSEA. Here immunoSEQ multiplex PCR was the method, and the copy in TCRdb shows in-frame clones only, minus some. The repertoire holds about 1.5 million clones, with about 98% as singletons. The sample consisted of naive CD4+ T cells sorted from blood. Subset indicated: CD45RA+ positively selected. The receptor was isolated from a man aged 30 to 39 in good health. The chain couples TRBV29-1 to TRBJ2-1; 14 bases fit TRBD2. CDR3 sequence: CSVGHGLAGGEQFF. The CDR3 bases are TGCAGCGTCGGCCACGGACTAGCGGGAGGTGAGCAGTTCTTC.